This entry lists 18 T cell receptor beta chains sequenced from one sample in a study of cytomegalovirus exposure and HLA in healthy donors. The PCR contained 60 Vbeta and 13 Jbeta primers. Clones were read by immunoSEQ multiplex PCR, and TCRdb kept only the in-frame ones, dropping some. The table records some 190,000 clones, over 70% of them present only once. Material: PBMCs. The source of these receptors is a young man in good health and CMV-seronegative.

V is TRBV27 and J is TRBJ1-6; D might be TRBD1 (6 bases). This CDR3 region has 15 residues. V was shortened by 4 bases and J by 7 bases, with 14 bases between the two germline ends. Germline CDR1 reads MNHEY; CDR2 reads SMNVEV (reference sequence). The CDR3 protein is CASSSSWTANSPLHF. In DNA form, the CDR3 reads TGTGCCAGCAGTTCCAGCTGGACAGCAAATTCACCCCTCCACTTT.

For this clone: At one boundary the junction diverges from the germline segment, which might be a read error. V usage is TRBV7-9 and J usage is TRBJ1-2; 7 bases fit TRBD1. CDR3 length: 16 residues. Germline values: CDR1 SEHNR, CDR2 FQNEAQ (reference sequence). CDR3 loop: CSSSLGGTARNGGYTF. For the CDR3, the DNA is TGTTCCAGCAGCTTAGGTGGGACAGCCCGTAATGGTGGCTACACCTTC.

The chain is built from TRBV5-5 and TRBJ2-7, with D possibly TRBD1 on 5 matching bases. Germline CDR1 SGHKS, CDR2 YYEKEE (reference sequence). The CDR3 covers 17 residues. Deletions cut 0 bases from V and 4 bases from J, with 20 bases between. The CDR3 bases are TGTGCCAGCAGCTTGGGCCTCCAGGGTCAGGCCCCGTACGAGCAGTACTTC. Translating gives CASSLGLQGQAPYEQYF.

CDR3 protein: CASSQEGTLSEKLFF. CDR3 sequence (DNA): TGTGCCAGCAGCCAAGAGGGGACATTAAGTGAAAAACTGTTTTTT. This chain joins TRBV4-2 and TRBJ1-4; D possibly corresponds to TRBD1 (6 bases). Germline V gene sequence: CDR1 LGHNA, CDR2 YNFKEQ. V lost 0 bases and J 7 bases, leaving 12 bases between the germline ends. The CDR3 is made up of 15 amino acids.

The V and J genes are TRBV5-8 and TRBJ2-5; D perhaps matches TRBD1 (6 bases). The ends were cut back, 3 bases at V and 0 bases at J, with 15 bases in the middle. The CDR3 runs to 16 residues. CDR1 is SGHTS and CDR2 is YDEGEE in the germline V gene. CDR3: CASSSHSRDNQETQYF. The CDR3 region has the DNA TGTGCCAGCAGCTCCCACTCCCGGGACAACCAAGAGACCCAGTACTTC.

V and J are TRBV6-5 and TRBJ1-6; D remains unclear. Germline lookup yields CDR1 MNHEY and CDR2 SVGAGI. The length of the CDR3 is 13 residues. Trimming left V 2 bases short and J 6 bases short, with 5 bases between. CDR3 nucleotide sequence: TGTGCCAGCAGTTACCTGCGTAATTCACCCCTCCACTTT. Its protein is CASSYLRNSPLHF.

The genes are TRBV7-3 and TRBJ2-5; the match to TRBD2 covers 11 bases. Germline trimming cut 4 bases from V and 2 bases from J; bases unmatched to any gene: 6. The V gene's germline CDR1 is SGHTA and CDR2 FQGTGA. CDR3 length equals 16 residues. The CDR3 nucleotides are TGTGCCAGCAGCTGGGGGACTAGCGGCGGGCAAGAGACCCAGTACTTC. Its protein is CASSWGTSGGQETQYF.

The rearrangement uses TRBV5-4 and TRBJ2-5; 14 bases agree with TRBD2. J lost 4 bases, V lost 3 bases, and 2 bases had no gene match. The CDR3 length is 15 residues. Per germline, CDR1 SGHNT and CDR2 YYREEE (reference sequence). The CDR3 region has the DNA TGTGCCAGCAGCTACGGACTAGCGGGAGGAGAGACCCAGTACTTC. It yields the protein CASSYGLAGGETQYF.

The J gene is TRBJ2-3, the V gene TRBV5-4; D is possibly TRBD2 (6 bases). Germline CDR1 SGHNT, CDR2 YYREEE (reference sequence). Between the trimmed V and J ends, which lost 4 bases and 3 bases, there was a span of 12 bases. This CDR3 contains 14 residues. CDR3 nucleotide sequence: TGTGCCAGCAGCACACCCCTAGCGACAGATACGCAGTATTTT. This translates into CASSTPLATDTQYF.

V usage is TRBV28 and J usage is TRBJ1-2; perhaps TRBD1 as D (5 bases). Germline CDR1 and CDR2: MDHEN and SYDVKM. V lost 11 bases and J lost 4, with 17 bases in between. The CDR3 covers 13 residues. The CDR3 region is CAGGEGAFYGYTF. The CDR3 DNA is TGTGCCGGGGGGGAAGGGGCTTTCTATGGCTACACCTTC.

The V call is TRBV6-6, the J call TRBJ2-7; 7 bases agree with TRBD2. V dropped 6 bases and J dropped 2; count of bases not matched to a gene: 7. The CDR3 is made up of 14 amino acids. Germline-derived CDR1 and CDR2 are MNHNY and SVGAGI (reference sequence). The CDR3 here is CASRPTSAPYEQYF. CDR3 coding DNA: TGTGCCAGCAGGCCAACTAGCGCTCCCTACGAGCAGTACTTC.

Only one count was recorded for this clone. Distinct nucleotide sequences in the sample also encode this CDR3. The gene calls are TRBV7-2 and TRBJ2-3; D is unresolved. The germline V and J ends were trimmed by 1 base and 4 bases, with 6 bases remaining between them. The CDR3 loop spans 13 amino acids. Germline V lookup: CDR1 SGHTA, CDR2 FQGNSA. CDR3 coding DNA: TGTGCCAGCAGCTTAGGTCGTGCAGATACGCAGTATTTT. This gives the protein CASSLGRADTQYF.

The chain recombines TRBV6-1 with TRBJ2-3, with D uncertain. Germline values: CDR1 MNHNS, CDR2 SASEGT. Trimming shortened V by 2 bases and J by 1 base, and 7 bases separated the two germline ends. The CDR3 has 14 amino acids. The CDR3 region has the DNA TGTGCCAGCAGTGAAACCTACGGCACAGATACGCAGTATTTT. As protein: CASSETYGTDTQYF.

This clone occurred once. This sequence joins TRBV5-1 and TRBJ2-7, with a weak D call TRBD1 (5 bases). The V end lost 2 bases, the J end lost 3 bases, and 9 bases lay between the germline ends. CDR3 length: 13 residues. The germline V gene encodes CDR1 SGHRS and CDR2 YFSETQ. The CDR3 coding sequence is TGCGCCAGCAGCTTTTACCAGGGCTACGAGCAGTACTTC. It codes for CASSFYQGYEQYF.

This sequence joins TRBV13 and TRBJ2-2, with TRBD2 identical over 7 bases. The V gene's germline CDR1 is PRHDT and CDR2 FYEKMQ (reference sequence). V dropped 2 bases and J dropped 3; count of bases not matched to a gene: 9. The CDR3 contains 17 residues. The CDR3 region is CASSLQRAGDDTGELFF. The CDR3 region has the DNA TGTGCCAGCAGCTTACAGCGGGCGGGAGACGACACCGGGGAGCTGTTTTTT.

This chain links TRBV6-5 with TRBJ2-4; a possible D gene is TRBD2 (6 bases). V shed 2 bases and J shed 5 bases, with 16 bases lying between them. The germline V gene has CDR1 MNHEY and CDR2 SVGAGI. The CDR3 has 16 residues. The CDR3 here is CASSYGAFAGQNIQYF. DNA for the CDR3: TGTGCCAGCAGTTACGGGGCCTTTGCGGGACAAAACATTCAGTACTTC.

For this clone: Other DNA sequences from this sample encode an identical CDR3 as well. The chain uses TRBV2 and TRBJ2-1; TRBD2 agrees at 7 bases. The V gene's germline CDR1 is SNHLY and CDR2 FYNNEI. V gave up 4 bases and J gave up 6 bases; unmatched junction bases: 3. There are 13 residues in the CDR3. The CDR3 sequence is CASSVGTTNEQFF. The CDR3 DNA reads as TGTGCCAGCAGTGTTGGGACTACCAATGAGCAGTTCTTC.

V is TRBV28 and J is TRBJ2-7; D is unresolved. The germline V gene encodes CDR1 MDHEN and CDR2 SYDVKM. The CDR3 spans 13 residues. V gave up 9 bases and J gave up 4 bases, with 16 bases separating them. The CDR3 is CASKLIALYEQYF. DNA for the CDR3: TGTGCCAGTAAACTCATTGCTTTATACGAGCAGTACTTC.